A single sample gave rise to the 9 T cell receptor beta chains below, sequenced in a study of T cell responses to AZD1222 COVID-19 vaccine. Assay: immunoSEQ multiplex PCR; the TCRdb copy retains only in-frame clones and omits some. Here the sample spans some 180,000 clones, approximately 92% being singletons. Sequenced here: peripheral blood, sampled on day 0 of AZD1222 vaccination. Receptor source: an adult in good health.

Here the CDR3 reads CASSLRGGLKEKLFF. The CDR3 DNA reads TGTGCCAGCAGCCTCCGGGGCGGTTTGAAGGAAAAACTGTTTTTT. The chain joins TRBV3-1 (or the pseudogene TRBV3-2) to TRBJ1-4; D is perhaps TRBD1 (5 bases). Trimming took 4 bases from V and 8 from J, leaving 17 bases between them. The CDR3 spans 15 residues. Germline V lookup: CDR1 LGHDT, CDR2 YNNKEL (reference sequence).

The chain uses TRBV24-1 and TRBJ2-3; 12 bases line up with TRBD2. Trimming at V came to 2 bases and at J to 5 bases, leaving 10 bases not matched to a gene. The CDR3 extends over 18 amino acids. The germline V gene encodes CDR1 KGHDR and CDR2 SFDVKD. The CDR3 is CATSDSSGGVKDKDTQYF. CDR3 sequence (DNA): TGTGCCACCAGTGATTCTAGCGGGGGGGTGAAAGATAAAGATACGCAGTATTTT.

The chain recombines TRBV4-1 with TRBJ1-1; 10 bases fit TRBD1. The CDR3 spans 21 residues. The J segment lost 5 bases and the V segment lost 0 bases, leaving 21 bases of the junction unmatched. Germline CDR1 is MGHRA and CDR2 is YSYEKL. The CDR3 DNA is TGCGCCAGCAGCCAAGATTCCCATGGGGGGAGGACAGGGGGAGGATGGACTGAAGCTTTCTTT. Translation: CASSQDSHGGRTGGGWTEAFF.

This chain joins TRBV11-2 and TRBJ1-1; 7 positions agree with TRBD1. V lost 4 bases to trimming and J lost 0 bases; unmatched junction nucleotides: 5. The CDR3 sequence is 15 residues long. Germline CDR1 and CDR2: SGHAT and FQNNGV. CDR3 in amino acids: CASSSLTGMNTEAFF. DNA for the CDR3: TGTGCCAGCAGCTCCCTGACAGGGATGAACACTGAAGCTTTCTTT.

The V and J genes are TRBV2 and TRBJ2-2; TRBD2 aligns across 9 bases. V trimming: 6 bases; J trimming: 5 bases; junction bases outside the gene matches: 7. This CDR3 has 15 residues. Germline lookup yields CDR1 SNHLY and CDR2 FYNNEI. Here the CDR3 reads CASSGTGLATGELFF. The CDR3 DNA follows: TGTGCCAGCAGCGGAACGGGACTAGCAACCGGGGAGCTGTTTTTT. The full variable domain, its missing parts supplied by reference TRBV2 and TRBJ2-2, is EPEVTQTPSHQVTQMGQEVILRCVPISNHLYFYWYRQILGQKVEFLVSFYNNEISEKSEIFDDQFSVERPDGSNFTLKIRSTKLEDSAMYFCASSGTGLATGELFFGEGSRLTVL.

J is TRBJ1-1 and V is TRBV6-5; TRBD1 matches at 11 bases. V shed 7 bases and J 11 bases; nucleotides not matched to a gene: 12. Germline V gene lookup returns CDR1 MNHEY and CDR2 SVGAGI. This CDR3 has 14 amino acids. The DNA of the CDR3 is TGTGCCAGCACCAGGACAGGGGGCATGGTGAATGCTTTCTTT. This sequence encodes CASTRTGGMVNAFF.

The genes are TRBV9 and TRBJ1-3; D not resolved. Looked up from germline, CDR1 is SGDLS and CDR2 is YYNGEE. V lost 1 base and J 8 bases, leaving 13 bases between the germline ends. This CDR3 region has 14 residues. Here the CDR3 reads CASSVRTDPYTIYF. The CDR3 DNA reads TGTGCCAGCAGCGTAAGAACGGACCCCTACACCATATATTTT. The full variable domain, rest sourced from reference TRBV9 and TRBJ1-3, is DSGVTQTPKHLITATGQRVTLRCSPRSGDLSVYWYQQSLDQGLQFLIQYYNGEERAKGNILERFSAQQFPDLHSELNLSSLELGDSALYFCASSVRTDPYTIYFGEGSWLTVV.

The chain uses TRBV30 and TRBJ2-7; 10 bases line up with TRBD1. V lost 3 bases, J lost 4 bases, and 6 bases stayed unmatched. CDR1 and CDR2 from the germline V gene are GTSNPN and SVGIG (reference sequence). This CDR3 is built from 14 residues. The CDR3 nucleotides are TGTGCCTGGAGCGCAAGGGGACAGGGGTACGAGCAGTACTTC. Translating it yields CAWSARGQGYEQYF.

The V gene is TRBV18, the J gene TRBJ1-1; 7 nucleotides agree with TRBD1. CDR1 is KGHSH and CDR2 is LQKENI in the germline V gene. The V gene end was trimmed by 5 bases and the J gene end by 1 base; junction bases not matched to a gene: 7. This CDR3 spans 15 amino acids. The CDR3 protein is CASSKGQGGNTEAFF. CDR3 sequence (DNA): TGTGCCAGCTCAAAAGGGCAGGGGGGGAACACTGAAGCTTTCTTT.